Shown below are 22 T cell receptor beta chains from a single sample sequenced in a study of T cell repertoires in cytomegalovirus infection. From the reads, TCRdb called clonotypes with MiXCR, one entry per CDR3 protein. The data hold 200,000 to 300,000 distinct CDR3 sequences, with approximately 8.3% observed a single time. The source material was PBMCs. The source is a human donor in good health (CMV status not recorded). Some clones in this sample may be carry-over from other donors' samples.

The table lists this clonotype with many counts. The chain has TRBV5-1 and TRBJ2-1; D gene ambiguous. From germline, CDR1 is SGHRS and CDR2 YFSETQ. The V end was cut by 0 bases, the J end by 4 bases, with 11 bases between. The CDR3 consists of 15 residues. The DNA for the CDR3 is TGCGCCAGCAGCTTGGGAGGAGAAAGATACAATGAGCAGTTCTTC. The encoded protein is CASSLGGERYNEQFF.

The chain employs TRBV7-2 and TRBJ2-5; TRBD2 agrees at 12 bases. The CDR3 covers 18 residues. The V gene's germline CDR1 is SGHTA and CDR2 FQGNSA. Trimming at V came to 1 base and at J to 4 bases, leaving 10 bases not matched to a gene. The DNA for the CDR3 is TGTGCCAGCAGCTTAGGGCGGCTAGCGGGAGGGCCTGGAGAGACCCAGTACTTC. Encoded protein: CASSLGRLAGGPGETQYF. The full variable domain, rest sourced from reference TRBV7-2 and TRBJ2-5, is GAGVSQSPSNKVTEKGKDVELRCDPISGHTALYWYRQSLGQGLEFLIYFQGNSAPDKSGLPSDRFSAERTGGSVSTLTIQRTQQEDSAVYLCASSLGRLAGGPGETQYFGPGTRLLVL.

There are many counts of this clonotype. This rearrangement joins TRBV28 to TRBJ1-1; D uncertain. The CDR3 is 11 amino acids. Per the germline V gene, CDR1 is MDHEN and CDR2 is SYDVKM. V was pared by 6 bases and J by 7 bases, with 9 bases between. This CDR3 reads CASSPNLEAFF. The CDR3 bases are TGTGCCAGCAGCCCTAATCTTGAAGCTTTCTTT.

This clonotype was picked up a small number of times. The chain recombines TRBV11-2 with TRBJ2-7; 11 positions match TRBD2. The CDR3 is 16 residues long. Germline CDR1 reads SGHAT; CDR2 reads FQNNGV. Trimming at V came to 6 bases and at J to 2 bases, leaving 9 bases not matched to a gene. As DNA, the CDR3 is TGTGCCAGCAGTCAAACCCTAGCGGGAGGCCCCTACGAGCAGTACTTC. Residues: CASSQTLAGGPYEQYF.

This clonotype has a count of ten or more. CDR3 DNA: TGTGCCAGCAGTTTATCGCGGCAACACACTGAAGCTTTCTTT. Its translation is CASSLSRQHTEAFF. The V gene is TRBV27, the J gene TRBJ1-1, with D uncertain. There are 14 residues in the CDR3. The germline CDR1 and CDR2 sequences are MNHEY and SMNVEV (reference sequence). Between the trimmed V and J ends, which lost 0 bases and 3 bases, there was a span of 8 bases.

This clonotype has ten or more counts. The chain links TRBV7-2 to TRBJ2-1; D might be TRBD2 (5 bases). Trimming left V 8 bases short and J 5 bases short, with 10 bases between. This CDR3 comprises 12 residues. The V gene's germline CDR1 is SGHTA and CDR2 FQGNSA. CDR3 coding DNA: TGTGCCAGCTCGGGGTGGGACAATGAGCAGTTCTTC. This sequence encodes CASSGWDNEQFF.

V gene TRBV7-2 combines with J gene TRBJ1-5; 8 bases are shared with TRBD1. CDR3 length: 15 residues. Germline assignment: CDR1 SGHTA and CDR2 FQGNSA. V lost 2 bases to trimming and J lost 3 bases; unmatched junction nucleotides: 3. The CDR3 nucleotides are TGTGCCAGCAGCTTAATGGGACAGGTCAATCAGCCCCAGCATTTT. The encoded protein is CASSLMGQVNQPQHF.

The sample holds many counts of this clonotype. J is TRBJ2-2 and V is TRBV7-2, with TRBD2 matching over 8 bases. V dropped 1 base and J dropped 1; count of bases not matched to a gene: 11. The germline gives CDR1 SGHTA, CDR2 FQGNSA. CDR3 length equals 19 residues. The CDR3 nucleotides read TGTGCCAGCAGCTTAGTTCCCCCCGGGGGGGCCCAGAACACCGGGGAGCTGTTTTTT. Its translation is CASSLVPPGGAQNTGELFF.

This clonotype was seen repeatedly, ten times or more. J is TRBJ1-2 and V is TRBV6-2 or TRBV6-3; D is unresolved. This CDR3 is 15 amino acids long. The V end lost 0 bases, the J end lost 0 bases, and 8 bases lay between the germline ends. Germline CDR1 reads MNHEY; CDR2 reads SVGEGT. CDR3 region: CASSYSAAANYGYTF. As DNA, the CDR3 is TGTGCCAGCAGTTACTCGGCGGCAGCTAACTATGGCTACACCTTC.

This clonotype appeared a few times. The CDR3 bases are TGTGCCAGCAGTAACCAACTAGCGGGGGGGCGGGAGCAGTTCTTC. It is translated as CASSNQLAGGREQFF. The rearrangement joins TRBV28 to TRBJ2-1; TRBD2 matches at 13 bases. V was pared by 5 bases and J by 10 bases, with 8 bases of the junction left unmatched. There are 15 residues in the CDR3. Germline loops: CDR1 MDHEN, CDR2 SYDVKM. The full variable domain, rest sourced from reference TRBV28 and TRBJ2-1, is DVKVTQSSRYLVKRTGEKVFLECVQDMDHENMFWYRQDPGLGLRLIYFSYDVKMKEKGDIPEGYSVSREKKERFSLILESASTNQTSMYLCASSNQLAGGREQFFGPGTRLTVL.

This clonotype was recorded many times. This sequence joins TRBV20-1 and TRBJ2-2; TRBD1 agrees at 7 bases. V lost 0 bases and J lost 2; bases outside the gene matches: 3. Germline V gene lookup returns CDR1 DFQATT and CDR2 SNEGSKA (reference sequence). This CDR3 contains 15 residues. The CDR3 region has the DNA TGCAGTGCTAGAGACTACAGGGGTAACACCGGGGAGCTGTTTTTT. It specifies CSARDYRGNTGELFF.

This clonotype was observed at least ten times. This rearrangement joins TRBV5-5 to TRBJ2-2, with TRBD1 matching over 8 bases. The CDR3 runs to 14 residues. Germline CDR1 and CDR2: SGHKS and YYEKEE (reference sequence). The V segment lost 6 bases and the J segment 6 bases; nucleotides outside the gene matches: 7. CDR3: CASTRGRAPGELFF. The CDR3 DNA reads TGTGCCAGCACCAGGGGGCGCGCCCCCGGGGAGCTGTTTTTT.

This clonotype was detected many times. The rearrangement uses TRBV7-2 and TRBJ2-7; 10 nucleotides match TRBD2. V gave up 4 bases and J gave up 7 bases; unmatched junction bases: 10. The CDR3 consists of 15 residues. The germline gives CDR1 SGHTA, CDR2 FQGNSA. The CDR3 DNA is TGTGCCAGCAGCTCAAAGCGGGGGGGCCGGCAGGAGCAGTACTTC. Its translation is CASSSKRGGRQEQYF.

At least ten counts were recorded for this clonotype. The chain uses TRBV7-2 and TRBJ2-5; no clear D. The CDR3 is 13 amino acids. CDR1 and CDR2 from the germline V gene are SGHTA and FQGNSA. The V and J ends lost 5 bases and 2 bases respectively, with 9 bases between them. The CDR3 loop reads CASSPPLQETQYF. The DNA for the CDR3 is TGTGCCAGCAGCCCCCCTTTACAAGAGACCCAGTACTTC.

This clonotype was detected ten times or more. The chain uses TRBV7-6 and TRBJ1-1; no clear D. The V end was cut by 5 bases, the J end by 3 bases, with 10 bases between. The germline CDR1 and CDR2 sequences are SGHVS and FNYEAQ. The CDR3 runs to 13 residues. CDR3: CASSKQRDTEAFF. In DNA, the CDR3 is TGTGCCAGCAGCAAACAGAGAGACACTGAAGCTTTCTTT.

This clonotype was seen at least ten times. This sequence joins TRBV7-2 and TRBJ2-2; the D is unclear. This CDR3 region has 13 residues. Germline assignment: CDR1 SGHTA and CDR2 FQGNSA. The V end lost 5 bases, the J end lost 1 base, and 5 bases lay between the germline ends. CDR3 amino acids: CASSPRNTGELFF. CDR3 in DNA: TGTGCCAGCAGCCCTCGGAACACCGGGGAGCTGTTTTTT.

This clonotype was recorded many times. The chain employs TRBV7-6 and TRBJ2-5; D is undetermined. The CDR3 extends over 14 amino acids. The germline gives CDR1 SGHVS, CDR2 FNYEAQ. The germline V and J ends were trimmed by 0 bases and 5 bases, with 10 bases remaining between them. The CDR3 DNA sequence: TGTGCCAGCAGCTTAGCAGCTTCCAGCGAGACCCAGTACTTC. It encodes CASSLAASSETQYF.

Ten or more counts support this clonotype. This chain connects TRBV7-2 to TRBJ2-2, with TRBD1 matching over 9 bases. V dropped 2 bases and J dropped 4; count of bases not matched to a gene: 5. The CDR3 covers 16 residues. CDR1 is SGHTA and CDR2 is FQGNSA in the germline V gene. CDR3 region: CASSLTGGSSTGELFF. The CDR3 bases are TGTGCCAGCAGCTTAACAGGGGGCTCGAGCACCGGGGAGCTGTTTTTT. The whole variable domain, remainder taken from reference TRBV7-2 and TRBJ2-2, is GAGVSQSPSNKVTEKGKDVELRCDPISGHTALYWYRQSLGQGLEFLIYFQGNSAPDKSGLPSDRFSAERTGGSVSTLTIQRTQQEDSAVYLCASSLTGGSSTGELFFGEGSRLTVL.

The genes are TRBV11-2 and TRBJ2-3; possibly TRBD1 for D (6 bases). This CDR3 contains 13 residues. Germline CDR1 and CDR2: SGHAT and FQNNGV. Trimming shortened V by 5 bases and J by 2 bases, and 8 bases separated the two germline ends. The CDR3 DNA reads as TGTGCCAGCAGCCGGACAGTCACAGATACGCAGTATTTT. Residues: CASSRTVTDTQYF.

This clonotype was picked up many times. The J gene is TRBJ1-4, the V gene TRBV7-2, with D unresolved. In germline, CDR1 is SGHTA, CDR2 FQGNSA. Trimming took 5 bases from V and 0 from J, leaving 10 bases between them. CDR3 length: 15 amino acids. The CDR3 spells CASSVGPSTNEKLFF. The CDR3 DNA reads as TGTGCCAGCAGCGTCGGTCCCTCAACTAATGAAAAACTGTTTTTT.

The chain combines TRBV6-2 or TRBV6-3 with TRBJ2-2; 11 positions match TRBD1. Trimming removed 6 bases from V and 7 bases from J; junction bases left unmatched: 7. The germline V gene encodes CDR1 MNHEY and CDR2 SVGEGT. The length of the CDR3 is 15 residues. CDR3 amino acids: CASSPGGQGVGELFF. DNA for the CDR3: TGTGCCAGCAGCCCCGGGGGACAGGGGGTCGGGGAGCTGTTTTTT.

On this clonotype: One base away lies a much larger clone, so this may be a sequencing read error. J is TRBJ1-2 and V is TRBV7-2, with 10 positions matching TRBD1. CDR3 size: 14 residues. CDR1 is SGHTA and CDR2 is FQGNSA in the germline V gene. The CDR3 spells CASSLDRGFRGYIF. In DNA form, the CDR3 reads TGTGCCAGCAGCTTGGACAGGGGGTTTAGGGGCTACATCTTC.